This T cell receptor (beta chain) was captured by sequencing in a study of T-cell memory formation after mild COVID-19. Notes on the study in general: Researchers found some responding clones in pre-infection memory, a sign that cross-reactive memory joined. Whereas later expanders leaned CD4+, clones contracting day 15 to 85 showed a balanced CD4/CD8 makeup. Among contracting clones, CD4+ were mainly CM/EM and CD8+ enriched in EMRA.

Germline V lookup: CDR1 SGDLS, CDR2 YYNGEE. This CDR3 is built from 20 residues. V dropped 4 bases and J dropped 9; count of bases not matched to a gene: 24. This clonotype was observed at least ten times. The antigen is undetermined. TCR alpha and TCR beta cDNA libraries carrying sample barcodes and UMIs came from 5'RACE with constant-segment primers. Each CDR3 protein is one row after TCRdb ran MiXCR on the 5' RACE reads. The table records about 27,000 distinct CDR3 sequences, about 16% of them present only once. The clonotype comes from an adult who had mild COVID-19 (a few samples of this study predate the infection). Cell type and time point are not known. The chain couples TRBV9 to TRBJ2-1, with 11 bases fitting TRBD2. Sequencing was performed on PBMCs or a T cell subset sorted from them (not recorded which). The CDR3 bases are TGTGCCAGCAGCTCCCGGACAGGGCGAATATCTAGCGGGGGGCTTACTGAGCAGTTCTTC. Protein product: CASSSRTGRISSGGLTEQFF.